These T cell receptor beta chains were read from a single sample in a study of identical twins. Each CDR3 protein gets one entry after TCRdb re-called the 5' RACE reads with MiXCR. The table has roughly 500,000 distinct CDR3 sequences, under 25% seen once. The same specimen was also included in a second study, on T cells expressing NK-cell markers.

Sequenced sample: CD4+ T cells sorted from blood. The source is a woman aged 18 to 35 in good health. Each CDR3 is given with its conserved first and last residue. The D gene is left open where the match is weak. Where a row states a size, it is once, few, many or the class of an expanded clone; other rows omit it.

J gene | V gene | clone size | CDR3 length | D gene | CDR3 protein | CDR3 DNA
TRBJ2-7 | TRBV11-1 | NA | 14 | TRBD1 | CASSFKTGGYEQYF | TGTGCCAGCAGCTTTAAAACAGGGGGCTACGAGCAGTACTTC
TRBJ2-1 | TRBV20-1 | few | 18 | TRBD2 | CSAREGAGGLSSYNEQFF | TGCAGTGCTAGAGAAGGAGCGGGGGGCCTTAGCTCCTACAATGAGCAGTTCTTC
TRBJ2-1 | TRBV20-1 | NA | 20 | TRBD1 | CWASDPDRAGITQSLNEQFF | TGCTGGGCCTCTGATCCCGACAGGGCAGGTATTACTCAGTCCCTCAATGAGCAGTTCTTC
TRBJ2-1 | TRBV6-4 | few | 12 | NA | CASSREYGEQFF | TGTGCCAGCAGCCGGGAGTACGGTGAGCAGTTCTTC
TRBJ1-1 | TRBV7-6 | NA | 14 | TRBD1 | CASSTGTGNTEAFF | TGTGCCAGCAGCACGGGGACAGGGAACACTGAAGCTTTCTTT
TRBJ2-7 | TRBV25-1 | few | 15 | NA | CASSGGMSEGYEQYF | TGTGCCAGCAGTGGAGGGATGTCGGAGGGCTACGAGCAGTACTTC
TRBJ1-2 | TRBV30 | NA | 14 | NA | CAWRAKQGVAGYTF | TGTGCCTGGAGAGCTAAACAGGGAGTGGCTGGCTACACCTTC
TRBJ2-5 | TRBV5-1 | NA | 13 | TRBD2 | CASSGSGGETQYF | TGCGCCAGCAGCGGAAGCGGGGGGGAGACCCAGTACTTC
TRBJ2-5 | TRBV4-2 | few | 17 | TRBD1 | CASSQTFGTGGRETQYF | TGTGCCAGCAGCCAAACCTTCGGGACAGGGGGAAGAGAGACCCAGTACTTC
TRBJ2-5 | TRBV5-1 | once | 16 | TRBD2 | CASSSQTSGGMETQYF | TGCGCCAGCAGCTCCCAGACTAGCGGGGGTATGGAGACCCAGTACTTC
TRBJ2-1 | TRBV21-1 | NA | 16 | NA | CASSKGGTSGYNEQFF | TGTGCCAGCAGCAAAGGGGGGACTAGCGGTTACAATGAGCAGTTCTTC
TRBJ1-3 | TRBV9 | few | 15 | TRBD1 | CASSKMTGTGNTIYF | TGTGCCAGCAGCAAGATGACAGGGACTGGAAACACCATATATTTT
TRBJ2-5 | TRBV5-1 | many | 12 | NA | CASSSQQETQYF | TGTGCCAGCAGTAGCCAGCAAGAGACCCAGTACTTC
TRBJ1-6 | TRBV10-3 | NA | 14 | NA | CAIGAESYNSPLHF | TGTGCCATCGGCGCGGAATCCTATAATTCACCCCTCCACTTT
TRBJ2-5 | TRBV7-9 | NA | 15 | TRBD2 | CASSLGSGSVETQYF | TGTGCCAGCAGCTTAGGTAGCGGGAGTGTAGAGACCCAGTACTTC
TRBJ2-1 | TRBV5-1 | few | 11 | NA | CASSSSHEQFF | TGCGCCAGCAGCTCTAGCCATGAGCAGTTCTTC
TRBJ1-2 | TRBV28 | NA | 14 | NA | CASSKDRRNYGYTF | TGTGCCAGCAGCAAAGACAGGCGTAACTATGGCTACACCTTC
TRBJ2-7 | TRBV10-3 | NA | 13 | TRBD1 | CAISMDRPGEQYF | TGTGCCATCAGTATGGACAGGCCGGGCGAGCAGTACTTC
TRBJ1-1 | TRBV6-1 | few | 16 | NA | CASLPDSGFWSTEAFF | TGTGCCAGCCTACCTGATAGTGGTTTCTGGAGCACTGAAGCTTTCTTT
TRBJ2-1 | TRBV2 | NA | 15 | TRBD2 | CASSGPGGRGNEQFF | TGTGCCAGCAGTGGACCGGGAGGAAGGGGCAATGAGCAGTTCTTC
TRBJ2-3 | TRBV10-3 | few | 13 | TRBD2 | CAITSGVTDTQYF | TGTGCCATCACTAGCGGGGTCACAGATACGCAGTATTTT
TRBJ1-2 | TRBV12-3/TRBV12-4 | few | 14 | TRBD1 | CASSSDRARYGYTF | TGTGCCAGCAGTTCGGACAGGGCGAGGTATGGCTACACCTTC
TRBJ1-1 | TRBV30 | NA | 16 | TRBD1 | CAWTSLGQVINTEAFF | TGTGCCTGGACCAGCCTGGGACAGGTGATAAACACTGAAGCTTTCTTT
TRBJ2-5 | TRBV20-1 | few | 15 | TRBD2 | CSVTKGSGGKETQYF | TGCAGTGTTACCAAAGGCAGCGGGGGGAAAGAGACCCAGTACTTC
TRBJ2-7 | TRBV20-1 | NA | 12 | NA | CSARDTTPEQYF | TGCAGTGCTAGAGACACCACACCGGAGCAGTACTTC
TRBJ2-6 | TRBV12-3/TRBV12-4 | many | 17 | TRBD2 | CASIGLAGGTGANVLTF | TGTGCCAGCATCGGACTAGCGGGAGGTACTGGGGCCAACGTCCTGACTTTC
TRBJ2-1 | TRBV3-1 | few | 13 | NA | CASSSDLFYEQFF | TGTGCCAGCAGCTCCGATCTCTTTTATGAGCAGTTCTTC
TRBJ2-3 | TRBV5-1 | NA | 15 | TRBD2 | CASSTSGGAPDTQYF | TGCGCCAGCAGCACTAGCGGGGGGGCTCCAGATACGCAGTATTTT
TRBJ2-5 | TRBV12-3/TRBV12-4 | NA | 15 | TRBD2 | CASSDGLAGAETQYF | TGTGCCAGCAGTGACGGACTAGCGGGAGCTGAGACCCAGTACTTC
TRBJ2-3 | TRBV5-1 | NA | 16 | NA | CASSLVVRPSTDTQYF | TGCGCCAGCAGCTTAGTCGTGCGGCCTAGCACAGATACGCAGTATTTT
TRBJ2-2 | TRBV5-5 | NA | 16 | NA | CASSPRASTNTGELFF | TGTGCCAGCAGCCCTCGGGCATCAACGAACACCGGGGAGCTGTTTTTT
TRBJ2-7 | TRBV11-2 | NA | 13 | NA | CASSPIRDYEQYF | TGTGCCAGCAGCCCGATACGAGATTACGAGCAGTACTTC
TRBJ1-2 | TRBV12-3/TRBV12-4 | NA | 14 | TRBD1 | CASSMRQGGYGYTF | TGTGCCAGCAGTATGCGACAGGGGGGCTATGGCTACACCTTC
TRBJ2-7 | TRBV20-1 | NA | 15 | TRBD2 | CSASFGGSLPYEQYF | TGCAGTGCTAGTTTCGGGGGGAGTTTACCCTACGAGCAGTACTTC
TRBJ2-1 | TRBV7-2 | NA | 15 | NA | CASSARRSHTAQQFF | TGTGCCAGCAGCGCAAGGCGGTCTCACACCGCTCAGCAGTTCTTC
TRBJ2-5 | TRBV5-5 | few | 13 | NA | CASSFPGEETQYF | TGTGCCAGCAGCTTCCCAGGGGAAGAGACCCAGTACTTC
TRBJ2-5 | TRBV5-1 | many | 15 | TRBD1 | CASSFTGGAGETQYF | TGCGCCAGCAGCTTTACAGGGGGCGCAGGGGAGACCCAGTACTTC
TRBJ2-3 | TRBV5-5 | NA | 18 | TRBD2 | CASSLGGLAGGVTDTQYF | TGTGCCAGCAGCTTGGGTGGACTAGCGGGAGGCGTCACAGATACGCAGTATTTT
TRBJ2-1 | TRBV20-1 | NA | 14 | TRBD2 | CSAGAGGPKNEQFF | TGCAGTGCTGGAGCGGGAGGGCCGAAAAATGAGCAGTTCTTC
TRBJ2-3 | TRBV6-2/TRBV6-3 | NA | 15 | NA | CASSYPGKSTDTQYF | TGTGCCAGCAGTTACCCAGGCAAGAGCACAGATACGCAGTATTTT
TRBJ2-1 | TRBV20-1 | NA | 14 | TRBD2 | CGWREENLYNEQFF | TGCGGGTGGCGGGAGGAAAATCTCTACAATGAGCAGTTCTTC
TRBJ1-2 | TRBV10-3 | NA | 12 | NA | CAIGRGEGGYTF | TGTGCCATCGGAAGAGGGGAAGGTGGCTACACCTTC
TRBJ2-1 | TRBV10-3 | many | 11 | NA | CAISTEYEQFF | TGTGCCATCAGTACGGAGTATGAGCAGTTCTTC
TRBJ2-1 | TRBV12-3/TRBV12-4 | NA | 13 | TRBD2 | CASTRRESPPQFF | TGTGCCAGCACTAGGCGGGAGTCACCGCCGCAGTTCTTC
TRBJ2-7 | TRBV20-1 | NA | 16 | TRBD2 | CSARGGRTRFDYEQYF | TGCAGTGCTAGAGGTGGCCGGACTAGATTTGACTACGAGCAGTACTTC
TRBJ1-3 | TRBV29-1 | NA | 13 | TRBD1 | CSVLTGTINTIYF | TGCAGCGTATTGACAGGGACTATAAACACCATATATTTT
TRBJ2-3 | TRBV15 | few | 15 | NA | CATSSEPERADTQYF | TGTGCCACCAGTTCGGAGCCGGAAAGGGCAGATACGCAGTATTTT
TRBJ2-5 | TRBV6-1 | NA | 15 | TRBD1 | CASSDRDRGRETQYF | TGTGCCAGCAGCGACCGGGACAGGGGGCGTGAGACCCAGTACTTC
TRBJ2-7 | TRBV9 | NA | 14 | NA | CASSARDGSYEQYF | TGTGCCAGCAGCGCCCGGGACGGGTCCTACGAGCAGTACTTC
TRBJ2-7 | TRBV12-3/TRBV12-4 | few | 14 | TRBD1 | CASSTGQDKREQYF | TGTGCCAGCAGCACGGGACAGGACAAGAGGGAGCAGTACTTC
TRBJ2-3 | TRBV12-3/TRBV12-4 | NA | 11 | TRBD2 | CASSLRREVIF | TGTGCCAGCAGTTTGAGGCGGGAGGTAATTTTT
TRBJ2-4 | TRBV20-1 | few | 13 | TRBD2 | CSGLSRGVDIQYF | TGCAGTGGACTAAGCCGGGGGGTAGACATTCAGTACTTC
TRBJ2-3 | TRBV24-1 | NA | 15 | NA | CATSDSERSTDTQYF | TGTGCCACCAGTGATTCGGAGCGGTCCACAGATACGCAGTATTTT
TRBJ2-7 | TRBV7-2 | NA | 12 | NA | CASSRGRGEQYF | TGTGCCAGCAGCCGCGGGCGCGGGGAGCAGTACTTC
TRBJ2-7 | TRBV20-1 | few | 14 | TRBD2 | CSARVLAGVYEQYF | TGCAGTGCTAGAGTTCTAGCGGGAGTTTACGAGCAGTACTTC
TRBJ1-2 | TRBV29-1 | few | 13 | NA | CSVGSNGLYGYTF | TGCAGCGTTGGGTCTAACGGCCTCTATGGCTACACCTTC
TRBJ1-4 | TRBV6-6 | few | 13 | NA | CASSYRKMSKLFF | TGTGCCAGCAGTTACAGGAAAATGAGTAAACTGTTTTTT
TRBJ1-3 | TRBV30 | NA | 17 | NA | CAWSRWQTVNSGNTIYF | TGTGCCTGGAGTAGATGGCAGACGGTGAACTCTGGAAACACCATATATTTT
TRBJ2-1 | TRBV11-2 | NA | 18 | NA | CASSFPRRLRSSYNEQFF | TGTGCCAGCAGCTTTCCCCGCCGACTGCGGAGCTCCTACAATGAGCAGTTCTTC